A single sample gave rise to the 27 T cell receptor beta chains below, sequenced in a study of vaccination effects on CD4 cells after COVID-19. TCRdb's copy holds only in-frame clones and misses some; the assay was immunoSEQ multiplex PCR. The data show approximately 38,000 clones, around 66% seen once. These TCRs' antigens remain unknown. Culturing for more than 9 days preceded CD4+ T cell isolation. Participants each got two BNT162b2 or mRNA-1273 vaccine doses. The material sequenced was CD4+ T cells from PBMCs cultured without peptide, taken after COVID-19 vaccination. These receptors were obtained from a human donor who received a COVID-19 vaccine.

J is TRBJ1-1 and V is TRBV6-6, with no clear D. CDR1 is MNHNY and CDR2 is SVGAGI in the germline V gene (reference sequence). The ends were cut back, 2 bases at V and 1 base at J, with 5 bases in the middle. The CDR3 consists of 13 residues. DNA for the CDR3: TGTGCCAGCAGTTACATGGGGAACACTGAAGCTTTCTTT. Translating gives CASSYMGNTEAFF.

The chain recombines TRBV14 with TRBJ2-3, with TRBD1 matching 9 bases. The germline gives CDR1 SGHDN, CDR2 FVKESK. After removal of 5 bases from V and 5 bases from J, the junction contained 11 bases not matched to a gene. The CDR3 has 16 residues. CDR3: CASSNLPGQGKDTQYF. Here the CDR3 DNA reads TGTGCCAGCAGCAACCTACCGGGACAGGGAAAAGATACGCAGTATTTT.

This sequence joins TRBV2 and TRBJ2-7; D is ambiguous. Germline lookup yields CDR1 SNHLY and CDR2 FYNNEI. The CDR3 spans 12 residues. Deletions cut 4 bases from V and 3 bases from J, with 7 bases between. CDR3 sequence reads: CASSAANYEQYF. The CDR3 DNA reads TGTGCCAGCAGTGCCGCGAACTACGAGCAGTACTTC.

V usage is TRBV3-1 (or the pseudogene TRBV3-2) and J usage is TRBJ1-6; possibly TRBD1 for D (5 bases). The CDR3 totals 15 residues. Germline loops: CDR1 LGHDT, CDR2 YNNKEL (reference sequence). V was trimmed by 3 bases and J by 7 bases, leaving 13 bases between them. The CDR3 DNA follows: TGTGCCAGCAGCCACGCAGGGAGCAGCAATTCACCCCTCCACTTT. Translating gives CASSHAGSSNSPLHF.

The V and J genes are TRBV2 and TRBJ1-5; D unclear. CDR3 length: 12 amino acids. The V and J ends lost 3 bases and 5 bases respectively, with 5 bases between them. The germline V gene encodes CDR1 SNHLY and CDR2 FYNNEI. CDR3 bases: TGTGCCAGCAGTGACGGGTATCAGCCCCAGCATTTT. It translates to CASSDGYQPQHF.

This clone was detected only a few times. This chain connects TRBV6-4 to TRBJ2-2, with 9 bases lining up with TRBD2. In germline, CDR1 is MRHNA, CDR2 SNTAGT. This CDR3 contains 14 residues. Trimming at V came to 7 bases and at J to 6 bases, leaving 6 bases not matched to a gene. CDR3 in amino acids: CASTSGNLAGELFF. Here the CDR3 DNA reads TGTGCCAGCACTAGCGGGAATCTCGCCGGGGAGCTGTTTTTT.

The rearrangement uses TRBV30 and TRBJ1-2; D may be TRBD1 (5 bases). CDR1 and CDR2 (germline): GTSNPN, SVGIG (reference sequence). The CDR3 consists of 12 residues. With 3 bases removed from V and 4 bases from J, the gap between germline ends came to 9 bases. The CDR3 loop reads CAWSKGIYGYTF. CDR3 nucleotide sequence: TGTGCCTGGAGCAAGGGGATCTATGGCTACACCTTC.

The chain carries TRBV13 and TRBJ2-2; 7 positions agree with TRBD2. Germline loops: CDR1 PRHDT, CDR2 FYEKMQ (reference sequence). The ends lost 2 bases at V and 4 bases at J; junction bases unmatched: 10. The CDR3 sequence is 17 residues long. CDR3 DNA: TGTGCCAGCAGCTTAACCCTCACTAGCGATGGCACCGGGGAGCTGTTTTTT. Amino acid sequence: CASSLTLTSDGTGELFF.

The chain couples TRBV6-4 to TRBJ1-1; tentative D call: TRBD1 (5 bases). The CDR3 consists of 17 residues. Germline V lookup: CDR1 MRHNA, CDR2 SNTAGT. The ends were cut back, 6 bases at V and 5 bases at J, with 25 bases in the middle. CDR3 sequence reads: CASRETAGSNMVTEAFF. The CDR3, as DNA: TGTGCCAGCAGGGAAACCGCAGGGAGCAATATGGTAACTGAAGCTTTCTTT.

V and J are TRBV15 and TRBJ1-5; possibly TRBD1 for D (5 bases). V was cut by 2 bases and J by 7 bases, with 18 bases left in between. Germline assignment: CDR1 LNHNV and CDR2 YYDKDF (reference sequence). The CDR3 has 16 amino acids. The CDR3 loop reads CATSRPADEGKQPQHF. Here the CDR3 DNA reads TGTGCCACCAGCAGACCCGCGGACGAGGGGAAACAGCCCCAGCATTTT.

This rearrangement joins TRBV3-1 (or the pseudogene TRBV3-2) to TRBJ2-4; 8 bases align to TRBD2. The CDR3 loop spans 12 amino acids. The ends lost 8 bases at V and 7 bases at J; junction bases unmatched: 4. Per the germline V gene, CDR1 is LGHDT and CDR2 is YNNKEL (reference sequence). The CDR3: CASHGGENIQYF. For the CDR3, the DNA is TGTGCCAGCCACGGGGGGGAGAACATTCAGTACTTC.

The CDR3 sequence is CASSRRGGSGKLFF. In DNA, the CDR3 is TGTGCCAGCAGTCGCCGTGGGGGCTCGGGGAAACTGTTTTTT. V gene TRBV6-5 combines with J gene TRBJ1-4, with a weak D call TRBD1 (6 bases). V gave up 5 bases and J gave up 11 bases, with 18 bases separating them. The CDR3 spans 14 residues. Per the germline V gene, CDR1 is MNHEY and CDR2 is SVGAGI.

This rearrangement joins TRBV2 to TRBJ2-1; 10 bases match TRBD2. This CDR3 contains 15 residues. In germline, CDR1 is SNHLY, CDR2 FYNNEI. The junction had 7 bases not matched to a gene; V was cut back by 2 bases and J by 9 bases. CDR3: CASSESSGGAGEQFF. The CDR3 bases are TGTGCCAGCAGTGAATCGAGCGGGGGGGCGGGTGAGCAGTTCTTC. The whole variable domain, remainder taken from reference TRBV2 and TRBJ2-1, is EPEVTQTPSHQVTQMGQEVILRCVPISNHLYFYWYRQILGQKVEFLVSFYNNEISEKSEIFDDQFSVERPDGSNFTLKIRSTKLEDSAMYFCASSESSGGAGEQFFGPGTRLTVL.

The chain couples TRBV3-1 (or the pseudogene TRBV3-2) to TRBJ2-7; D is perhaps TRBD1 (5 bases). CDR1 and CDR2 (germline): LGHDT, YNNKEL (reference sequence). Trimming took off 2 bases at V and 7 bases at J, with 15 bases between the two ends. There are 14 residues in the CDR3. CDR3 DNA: TGTGCCAGCAGCCAATATGCAGGGTTAGGGGAGCAGTACTTC. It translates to CASSQYAGLGEQYF.

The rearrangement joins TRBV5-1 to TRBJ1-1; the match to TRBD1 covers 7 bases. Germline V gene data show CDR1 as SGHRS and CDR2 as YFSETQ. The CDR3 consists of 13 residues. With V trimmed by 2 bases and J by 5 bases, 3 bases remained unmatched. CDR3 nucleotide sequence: TGCGCCAGCAGCTTCGAGGGGGCGACTGAAGCTTTCTTT. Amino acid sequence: CASSFEGATEAFF.

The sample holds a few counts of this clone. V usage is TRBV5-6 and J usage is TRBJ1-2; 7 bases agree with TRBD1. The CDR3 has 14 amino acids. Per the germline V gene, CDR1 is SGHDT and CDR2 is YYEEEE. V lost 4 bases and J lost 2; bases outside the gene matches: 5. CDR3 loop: CASSLGTANYGYTF. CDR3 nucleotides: TGTGCCAGCAGCCTCGGGACAGCCAACTATGGCTACACCTTC. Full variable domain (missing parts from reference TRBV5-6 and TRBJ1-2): DAGVTQSPTHLIKTRGQQVTLRCSPKSGHDTVSWYQQALGQGPQFIFQYYEEEERQRGNFPDRFSGHQFPNYSSELNVNALLLGDSALYLCASSLGTANYGYTFGSGTRLTVV.

The CDR3 DNA reads TGTGCCTGGAGTGTACCATCTCTCGATGAGCAGTTCTTC. It is translated as CAWSVPSLDEQFF. This chain joins TRBV30 and TRBJ2-1; D is unresolved. CDR1 is GTSNPN, CDR2 SVGIG, per germline (reference sequence). CDR3 size: 13 residues. Trimming stripped 0 bases from V and 8 bases from J, with 11 bases between.

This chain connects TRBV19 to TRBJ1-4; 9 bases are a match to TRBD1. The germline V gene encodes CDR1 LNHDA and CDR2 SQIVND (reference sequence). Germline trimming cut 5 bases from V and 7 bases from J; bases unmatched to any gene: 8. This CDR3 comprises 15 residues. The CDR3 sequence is CASSGSGTGIEKLFF. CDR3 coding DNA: TGTGCCAGTAGTGGCTCCGGGACAGGGATTGAAAAACTGTTTTTT.

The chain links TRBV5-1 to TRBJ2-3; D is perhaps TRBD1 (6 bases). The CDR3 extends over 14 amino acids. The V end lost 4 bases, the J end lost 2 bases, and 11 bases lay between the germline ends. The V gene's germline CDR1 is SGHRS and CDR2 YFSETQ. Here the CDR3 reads CASSLGQHTDTQYF. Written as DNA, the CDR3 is TGCGCCAGCAGCCTTGGACAGCACACAGATACGCAGTATTTT. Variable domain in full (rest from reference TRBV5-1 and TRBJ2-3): KAGVTQTPRYLIKTRGQQVTLSCSPISGHRSVSWYQQTPGQGLQFLFEYFSETQRNKGNFPGRFSGRQFSNSRSEMNVSTLELGDSALYLCASSLGQHTDTQYFGPGTRLTVL.

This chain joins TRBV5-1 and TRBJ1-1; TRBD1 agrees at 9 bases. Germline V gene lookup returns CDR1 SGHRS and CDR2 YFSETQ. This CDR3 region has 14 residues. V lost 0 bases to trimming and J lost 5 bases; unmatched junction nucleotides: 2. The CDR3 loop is CASSLDRGLTEAFF. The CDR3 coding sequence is TGCGCCAGCAGCTTGGACAGGGGGCTGACTGAAGCTTTCTTT.

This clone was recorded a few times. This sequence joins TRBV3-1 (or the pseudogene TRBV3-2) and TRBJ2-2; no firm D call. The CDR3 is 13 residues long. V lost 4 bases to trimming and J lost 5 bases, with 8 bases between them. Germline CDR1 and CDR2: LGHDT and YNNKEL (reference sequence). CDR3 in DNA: TGTGCCAGCAGCCCCCGCGGAACCGGGGAGCTGTTTTTT. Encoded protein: CASSPRGTGELFF.

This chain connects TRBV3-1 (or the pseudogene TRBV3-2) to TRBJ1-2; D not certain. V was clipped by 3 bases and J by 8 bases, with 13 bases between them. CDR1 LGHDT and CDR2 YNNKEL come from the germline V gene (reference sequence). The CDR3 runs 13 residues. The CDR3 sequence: CASSQVQVQGYTF. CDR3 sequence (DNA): TGTGCCAGCAGCCAGGTCCAGGTTCAAGGCTACACCTTC.

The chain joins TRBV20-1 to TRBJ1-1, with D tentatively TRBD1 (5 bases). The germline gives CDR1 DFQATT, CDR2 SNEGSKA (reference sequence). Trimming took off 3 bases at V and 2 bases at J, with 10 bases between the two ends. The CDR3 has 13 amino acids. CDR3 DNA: TGCAGTGCTAGTCAGACAGCCAACACTGAAGCTTTCTTT. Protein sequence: CSASQTANTEAFF.

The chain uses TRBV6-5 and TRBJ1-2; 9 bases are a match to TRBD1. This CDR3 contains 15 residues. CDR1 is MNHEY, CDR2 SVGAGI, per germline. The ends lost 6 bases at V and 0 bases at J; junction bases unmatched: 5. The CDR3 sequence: CASSSGQGPNYGYTF. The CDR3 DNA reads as TGTGCCAGCAGCTCGGGACAGGGCCCTAACTATGGCTACACCTTC.

Written as DNA, the CDR3 is TGTGCCAGCAGTGGAAGGGGCTTTAGCACAGATACGCAGTATTTT. Its protein is CASSGRGFSTDTQYF. The chain links TRBV2 to TRBJ2-3; maybe TRBD1 (5 bases). Trimming pared 4 bases from V and 0 bases from J, leaving 11 bases between. The CDR3 contains 15 residues. Germline V gene lookup returns CDR1 SNHLY and CDR2 FYNNEI.

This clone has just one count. DNA of the CDR3: TGTGCCAGCTCACCTAATCTCGGGGTTGGTGAAAAACTGTTTTTT. Its translation is CASSPNLGVGEKLFF. V and J are TRBV18 and TRBJ1-4; no clear D. The V gene lost 3 bases and the J gene lost 7 bases, with 15 bases spanning the gap. The CDR3 runs to 15 residues. Germline V gene data show CDR1 as KGHSH and CDR2 as LQKENI.

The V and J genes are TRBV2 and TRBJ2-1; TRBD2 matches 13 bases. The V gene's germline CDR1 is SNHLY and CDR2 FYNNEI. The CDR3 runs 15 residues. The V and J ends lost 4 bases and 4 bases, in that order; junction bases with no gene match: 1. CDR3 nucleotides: TGTGCCAGCAGTGGGGGACTAGCGGGATACAATGAGCAGTTCTTC. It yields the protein CASSGGLAGYNEQFF.